Included here is one T cell receptor beta chain sequence, with context. What it binds is not known. CDR1 SGHAT and CDR2 FQNNGV come from the germline V gene. There are 14 residues in the CDR3. J lost 5 bases, V lost 5 bases, and 6 bases had no gene match. Half of the eight donors gave about 0.45-1 mL blood during surgery. No fixed cell number was used; all available blood leukocytes supplied DNA. The data belong to a study of human thymus T cells. Using immunoSEQ multiplex PCR, the repertoire was profiled, and TCRdb retains in-frame clones only, with some absent. The top ten clones hold approximately 0.15% of a sample with tens of thousands of clones, 85% to 95% of them seen once. Study-level points and caveats: Thymic and blood repertoires appeared to show biased V and J gene usage.

The TCR was taken from a girl in the first two years of life with a congenital heart defect but otherwise immunologically healthy. V and J are TRBV11-2 and TRBJ2-5; 9 bases agree with TRBD2. The specimen sequenced was blood. The CDR3 nucleotides are TGTGCCAGCAGCCCGCGGGGGGGACGGGAGACCCAGTACTTC. Translated: CASSPRGGRETQYF.